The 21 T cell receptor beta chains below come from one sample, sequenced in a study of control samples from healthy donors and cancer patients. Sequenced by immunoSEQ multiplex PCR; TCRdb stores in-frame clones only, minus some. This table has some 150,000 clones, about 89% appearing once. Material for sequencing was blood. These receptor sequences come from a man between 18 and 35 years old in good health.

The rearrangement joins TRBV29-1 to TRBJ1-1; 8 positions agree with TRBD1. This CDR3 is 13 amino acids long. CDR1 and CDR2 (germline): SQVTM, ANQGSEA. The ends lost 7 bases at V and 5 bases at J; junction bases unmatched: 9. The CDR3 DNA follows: TGCAGCGCCCCCGGACAGGGCGGGACTGAAGCTTTCTTT. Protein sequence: CSAPGQGGTEAFF. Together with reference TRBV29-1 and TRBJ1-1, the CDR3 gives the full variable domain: SAVISQKPSRDICQRGTSLTIQCQVDSQVTMMFWYRQQPGQSLTLIATANQGSEATYESGFVIDKFPISRPNLTFSTLTVSNMSPEDSSIYLCSAPGQGGTEAFFGQGTRLTVV.

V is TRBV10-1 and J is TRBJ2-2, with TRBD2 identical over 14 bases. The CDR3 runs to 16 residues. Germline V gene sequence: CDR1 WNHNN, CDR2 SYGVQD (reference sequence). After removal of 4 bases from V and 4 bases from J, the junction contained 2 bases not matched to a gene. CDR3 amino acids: CASSAGLAGGTGELFF. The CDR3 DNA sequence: TGCGCCAGCAGTGCAGGACTAGCGGGAGGCACCGGGGAGCTGTTTTTT.

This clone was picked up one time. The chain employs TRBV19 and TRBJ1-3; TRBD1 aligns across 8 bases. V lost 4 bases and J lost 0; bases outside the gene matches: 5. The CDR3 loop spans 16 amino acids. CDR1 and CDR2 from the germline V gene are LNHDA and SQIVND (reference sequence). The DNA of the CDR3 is TGTGCCAGTAGTAGGGCCGGACAGGGCTCTGGAAACACCATATATTTT. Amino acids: CASSRAGQGSGNTIYF.

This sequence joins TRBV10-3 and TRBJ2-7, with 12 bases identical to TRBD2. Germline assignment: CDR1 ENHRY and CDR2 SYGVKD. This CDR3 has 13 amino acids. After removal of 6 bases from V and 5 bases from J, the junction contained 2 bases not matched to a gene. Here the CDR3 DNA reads TGTGCCATCAGCCTAGCGGGGGGGGACGAGCAGTACTTC. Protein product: CAISLAGGDEQYF.

The CDR3 is CASSFESSGNTIYF. CDR3 nucleotide sequence: TGCGCCAGCAGCTTCGAGAGCTCTGGAAACACCATATATTTT. This chain uses TRBV5-1 with TRBJ1-3; D ambiguous. V was pared by 2 bases and J by 0 bases, with 6 bases between. The CDR3 has 14 residues. Germline loops: CDR1 SGHRS, CDR2 YFSETQ.

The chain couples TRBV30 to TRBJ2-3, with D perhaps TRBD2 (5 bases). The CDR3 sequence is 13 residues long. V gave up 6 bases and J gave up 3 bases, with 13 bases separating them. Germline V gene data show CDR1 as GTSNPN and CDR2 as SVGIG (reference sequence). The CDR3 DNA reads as TGTGCCTGTGCAGGTCGGGGAACAGATACGCAGTATTTT. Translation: CACAGRGTDTQYF.

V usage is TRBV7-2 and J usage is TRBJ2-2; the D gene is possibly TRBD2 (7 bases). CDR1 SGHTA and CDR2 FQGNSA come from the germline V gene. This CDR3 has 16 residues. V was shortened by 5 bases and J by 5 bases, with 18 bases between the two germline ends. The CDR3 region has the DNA TGTGCCAGCAGCCAGCGGGGAGGGGGACTTACCGGGGAGCTGTTTTTT. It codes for CASSQRGGGLTGELFF.

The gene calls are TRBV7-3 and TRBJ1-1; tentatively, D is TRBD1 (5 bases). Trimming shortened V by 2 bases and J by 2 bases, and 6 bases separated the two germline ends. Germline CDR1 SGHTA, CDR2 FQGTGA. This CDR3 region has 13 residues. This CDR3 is CASSLDSNTEAFF. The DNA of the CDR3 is TGTGCCAGCAGCTTAGACAGCAACACTGAAGCTTTCTTT.

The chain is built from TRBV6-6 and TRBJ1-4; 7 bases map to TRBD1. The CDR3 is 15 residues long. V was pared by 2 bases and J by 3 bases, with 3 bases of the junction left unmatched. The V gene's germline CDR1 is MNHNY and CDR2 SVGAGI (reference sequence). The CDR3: CASSYVGGSNEKLFF. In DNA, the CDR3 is TGTGCCAGCAGTTACGTAGGGGGCTCTAATGAAAAACTGTTTTTT.

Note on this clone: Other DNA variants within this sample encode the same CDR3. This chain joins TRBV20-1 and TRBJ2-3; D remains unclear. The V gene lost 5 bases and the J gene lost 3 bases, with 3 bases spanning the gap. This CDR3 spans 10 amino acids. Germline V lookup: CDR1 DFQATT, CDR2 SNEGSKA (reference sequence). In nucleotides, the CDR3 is TGCAGTGCTCCGACAGATACGCAGTATTTT. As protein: CSAPTDTQYF.

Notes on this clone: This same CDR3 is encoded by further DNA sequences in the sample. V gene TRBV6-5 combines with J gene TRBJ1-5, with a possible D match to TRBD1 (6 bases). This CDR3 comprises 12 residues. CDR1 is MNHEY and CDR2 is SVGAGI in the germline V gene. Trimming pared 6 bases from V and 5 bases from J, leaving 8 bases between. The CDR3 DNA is TGTGCCAGCAGGACAGGCCATCAGCCCCAGCATTTT. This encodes CASRTGHQPQHF.

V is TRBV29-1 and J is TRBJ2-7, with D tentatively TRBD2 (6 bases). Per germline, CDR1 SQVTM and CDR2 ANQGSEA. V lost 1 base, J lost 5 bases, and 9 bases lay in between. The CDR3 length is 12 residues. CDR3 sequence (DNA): TGCAGCGTTGAAGTGGCGGGGAACGAGCAGTACTTC. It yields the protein CSVEVAGNEQYF.

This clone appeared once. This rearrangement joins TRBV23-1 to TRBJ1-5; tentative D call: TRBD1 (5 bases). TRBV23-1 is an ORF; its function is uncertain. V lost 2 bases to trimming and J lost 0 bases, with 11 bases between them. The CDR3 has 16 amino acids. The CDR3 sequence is CASSQTGRASNQPQHF. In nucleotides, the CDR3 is TGCGCCAGCAGTCAAACGGGCAGGGCTAGCAATCAGCCCCAGCATTTT.

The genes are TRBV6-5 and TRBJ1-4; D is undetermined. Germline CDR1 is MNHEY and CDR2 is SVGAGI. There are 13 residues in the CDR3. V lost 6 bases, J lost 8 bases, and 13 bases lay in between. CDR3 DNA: TGTGCCAGCAGGGGAGGAGGGCCCGAAAAACTGTTTTTT. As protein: CASRGGGPEKLFF.

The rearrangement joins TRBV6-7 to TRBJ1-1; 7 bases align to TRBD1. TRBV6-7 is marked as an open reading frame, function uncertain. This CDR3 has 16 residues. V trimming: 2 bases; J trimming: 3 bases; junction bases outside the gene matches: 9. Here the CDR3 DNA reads TGTGCCAGCAGTTACCGAACCTTAGACAGGGACACTGAAGCTTTCTTT. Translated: CASSYRTLDRDTEAFF.

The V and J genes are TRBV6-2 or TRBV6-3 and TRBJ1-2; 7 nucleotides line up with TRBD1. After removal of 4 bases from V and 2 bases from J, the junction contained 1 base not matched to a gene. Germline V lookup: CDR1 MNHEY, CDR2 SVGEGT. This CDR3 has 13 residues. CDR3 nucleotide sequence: TGTGCCAGCAGTTCGACAGGGAACTATGGCTACACCTTC. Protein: CASSSTGNYGYTF.

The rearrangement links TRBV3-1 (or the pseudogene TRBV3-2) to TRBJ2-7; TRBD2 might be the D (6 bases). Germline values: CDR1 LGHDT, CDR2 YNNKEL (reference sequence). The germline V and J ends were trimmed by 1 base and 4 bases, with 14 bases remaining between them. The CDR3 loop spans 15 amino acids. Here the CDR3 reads CASSQAPGTAYEQYF. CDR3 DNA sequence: TGTGCCAGCAGCCAAGCCCCCGGGACTGCATACGAGCAGTACTTC.

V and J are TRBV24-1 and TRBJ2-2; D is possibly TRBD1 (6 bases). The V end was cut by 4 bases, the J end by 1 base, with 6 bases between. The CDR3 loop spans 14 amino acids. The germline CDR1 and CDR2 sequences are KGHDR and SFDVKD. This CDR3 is CATSETGNTGELFF. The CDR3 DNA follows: TGTGCCACCAGTGAGACAGGGAACACCGGGGAGCTGTTTTTT.

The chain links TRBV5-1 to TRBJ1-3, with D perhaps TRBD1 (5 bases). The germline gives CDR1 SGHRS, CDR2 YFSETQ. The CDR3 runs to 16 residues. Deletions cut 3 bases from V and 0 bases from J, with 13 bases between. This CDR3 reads CASSYKRGGSGNTIYF. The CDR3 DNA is TGCGCCAGCAGCTACAAAAGGGGAGGCTCTGGAAACACCATATATTTT.

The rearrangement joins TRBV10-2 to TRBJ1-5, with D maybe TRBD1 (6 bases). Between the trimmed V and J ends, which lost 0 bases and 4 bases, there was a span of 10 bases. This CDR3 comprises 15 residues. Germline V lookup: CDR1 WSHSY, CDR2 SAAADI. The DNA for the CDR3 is TGCGCCAGCAGTGAGTCGGGACATAGAAATCAGCCCCAGCATTTT. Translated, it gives CASSESGHRNQPQHF.

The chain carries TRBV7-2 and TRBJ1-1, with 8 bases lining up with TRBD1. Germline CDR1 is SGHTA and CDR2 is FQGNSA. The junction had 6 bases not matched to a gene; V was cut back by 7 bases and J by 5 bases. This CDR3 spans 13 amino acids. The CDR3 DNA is TGTGCCAGCAACCGACAGGGGCGGACTGAAGCTTTCTTT. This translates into CASNRQGRTEAFF.